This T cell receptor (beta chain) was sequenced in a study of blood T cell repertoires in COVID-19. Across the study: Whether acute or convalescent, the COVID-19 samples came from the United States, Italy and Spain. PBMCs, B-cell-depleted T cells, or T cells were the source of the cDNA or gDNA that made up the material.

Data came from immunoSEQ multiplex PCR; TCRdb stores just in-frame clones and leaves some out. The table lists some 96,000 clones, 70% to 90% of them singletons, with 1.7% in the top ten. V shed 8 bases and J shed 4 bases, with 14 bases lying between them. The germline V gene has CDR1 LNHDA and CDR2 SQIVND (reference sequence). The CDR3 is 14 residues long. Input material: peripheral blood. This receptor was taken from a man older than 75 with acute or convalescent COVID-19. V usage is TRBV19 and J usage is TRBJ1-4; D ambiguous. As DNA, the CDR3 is TGTGCCAGTTCCCGGGGAGGCCTTAATGAAAAACTGTTTTTT. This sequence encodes CASSRGGLNEKLFF.